This paragraph reports one T cell receptor (beta chain). Its antigen remains unidentified. The sample comes from a study of T cells in Graves' hyperthyroidism and ophthalmopathy. RNA transcripts gave rise to amplified TCR beta CDR3 regions. The HTBI primer set was used in a first-round RT-PCR of the TCR CDR3. TCRdb used MiXCR to reprocess the multiplex PCR reads, holding one entry per CDR3 protein. The sample has 600,000 or so distinct CDR3 sequences, around 45% seen once. The CDR3 is made up of 13 amino acids. V lost 7 bases, J lost 1 base, and 10 bases lay in between. The germline V gene has CDR1 SGHTA and CDR2 FQGNSA. Whole-study results and caveats: Most thyroid clonotypes expanded above 0.001 appeared in blood too.

A lack of ophthalmopathy progression within 18 months defined stable Graves' hyperthyroidism. Sequenced input: peripheral blood or thyroid tissue (not recorded which). The rearrangement joins TRBV7-2 to TRBJ1-1; a possible D gene is TRBD1 (5 bases). This sequence originates from a woman under 30 with Graves' hyperthyroidism. The CDR3 sequence is CASTWGGNTEAFF. The CDR3 DNA follows: TGTGCCAGCACCTGGGGGGGGAACACTGAAGCTTTCTTT.